This paragraph covers one T cell receptor beta chain sequence. What it binds is not known. Profiling relied on immunoSEQ multiplex PCR, and the TCRdb table lists in-frame clones only, not all of them. The sample shows about 34,000 clones, roughly 91% of them seen only once. This sample is drawn from a study of OX40 agonist ivuxolimab in advanced cancers. Study-wide points: Expanded clones belonging to CD8+ T cells outnumbered, on average, those of CD4+.

Sequenced here: CD4+ or CD8+ T cells sorted from blood, sampled in a trial of the OX40 agonist ivuxolimab. This TCR came from an adult with an advanced solid tumor such as melanoma, head and neck, liver or kidney cancer.

CDR3 region: CASSRTSGGGGTQYF. The CDR3 bases are TGTGCCAGCAGCCGGACTAGCGGGGGTGGAGGGACCCAGTACTTC. This chain connects TRBV7-2 to TRBJ2-5; 13 nucleotides agree with TRBD2. The CDR3 extends over 15 amino acids. The junction had 7 bases not matched to a gene; V was cut back by 5 bases and J by 7 bases. Germline lookup yields CDR1 SGHTA and CDR2 FQGNSA.